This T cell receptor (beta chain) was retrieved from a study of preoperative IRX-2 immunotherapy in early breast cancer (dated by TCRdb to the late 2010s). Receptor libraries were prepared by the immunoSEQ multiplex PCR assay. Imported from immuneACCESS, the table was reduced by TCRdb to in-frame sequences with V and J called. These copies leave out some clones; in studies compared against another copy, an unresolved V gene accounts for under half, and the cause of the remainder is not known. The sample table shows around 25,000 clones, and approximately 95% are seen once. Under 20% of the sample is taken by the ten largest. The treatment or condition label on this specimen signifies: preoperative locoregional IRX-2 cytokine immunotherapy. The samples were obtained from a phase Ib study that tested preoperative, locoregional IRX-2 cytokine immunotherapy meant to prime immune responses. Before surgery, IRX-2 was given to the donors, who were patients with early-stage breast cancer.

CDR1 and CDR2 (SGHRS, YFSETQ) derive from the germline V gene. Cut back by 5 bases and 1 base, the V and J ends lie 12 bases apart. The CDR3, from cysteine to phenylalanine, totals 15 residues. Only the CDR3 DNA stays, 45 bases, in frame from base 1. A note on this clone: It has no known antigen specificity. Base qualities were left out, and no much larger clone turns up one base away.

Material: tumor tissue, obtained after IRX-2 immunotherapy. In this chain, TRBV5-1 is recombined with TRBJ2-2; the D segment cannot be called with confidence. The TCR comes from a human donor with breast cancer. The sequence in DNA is TGCGCCAGCAGTCCTAATAGACTGAACACCGGGGAGCTGTTTTTT. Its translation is CASSPNRLNTGELFF.